A selection of T cell receptor beta chains follows, all from one sample in a study of Ad26.COV2.S vaccination and SARS-CoV-2 variants. TCRdb's copy holds only in-frame clones and misses some; the assay was immunoSEQ multiplex PCR. The sample has 350,000 to 500,000 clones; 75% to 90% are singletons. The sequenced sample was peripheral blood, obtained in a trial of Ad26.COV2.S vaccine versus placebo. Receptors were obtained from a person aged 18-65 years who received the Ad26.COV2.S COVID-19 vaccine or a placebo. Each CDR3 is given with its conserved first and last residue. Fields, in order: CDR3 length, V gene, J gene, D gene, clone size, CDR3 protein, CDR3 DNA. The D gene is left open where the match is weak. Clone size appears in some rows only: once, few, many, or a class for an expanded clone.

CDR3 length: 15; V gene: TRBV7-8; J gene: TRBJ1-5; D gene: -; clone size: once; CDR3 protein: CASSLDRAWNQPQHF; CDR3 DNA: TGTGCCAGCAGCTTAGACAGGGCTTGGAATCAGCCCCAGCATTTT
CDR3 length: 14; V gene: TRBV14; J gene: TRBJ2-1; D gene: TRBD2; clone size: few; CDR3 protein: CASSRDWAGDEQFF; CDR3 DNA: TGTGCCAGCAGCCGGGACTGGGCGGGGGATGAGCAGTTCTTC
CDR3 length: 15; V gene: TRBV28; J gene: TRBJ2-7; D gene: -; clone size: -; CDR3 protein: CASRPTGTASYEQYF; CDR3 DNA: TGTGCCAGCAGGCCCACCGGGACTGCTTCCTACGAGCAGTACTTC
CDR3 length: 16; V gene: TRBV9; J gene: TRBJ2-3; D gene: -; clone size: -; CDR3 protein: CASSPRRGGFTDTQYF; CDR3 DNA: TGTGCCAGCAGCCCCCGGAGGGGGGGCTTTACAGATACGCAGTATTTT
CDR3 length: 14; V gene: TRBV28; J gene: TRBJ1-3; D gene: -; clone size: -; CDR3 protein: CATREQAAGNTIYF; CDR3 DNA: TGTGCCACCCGAGAACAGGCGGCTGGAAACACCATATATTTT
CDR3 length: 14; V gene: TRBV15; J gene: TRBJ2-3; D gene: -; clone size: -; CDR3 protein: CATSRVFLIDTQYF; CDR3 DNA: TGTGCCACCAGCAGAGTATTTCTGATAGATACGCAGTATTTT
CDR3 length: 17; V gene: TRBV7-3; J gene: TRBJ2-1; D gene: TRBD1; clone size: -; CDR3 protein: CASSFMPTGGRNNEQFF; CDR3 DNA: TGTGCCAGCAGCTTCATGCCGACAGGGGGAAGGAACAATGAGCAGTTCTTC
CDR3 length: 15; V gene: TRBV18; J gene: TRBJ1-3; D gene: -; clone size: -; CDR3 protein: CASSTTRKSGNTIYF; CDR3 DNA: TGTGCCAGCTCAACAACACGAAAATCTGGAAACACCATATATTTT
CDR3 length: 14; V gene: TRBV6-5; J gene: TRBJ2-1; D gene: -; clone size: -; CDR3 protein: CASKKRLEGREQFF; CDR3 DNA: TGTGCCAGCAAAAAGCGCCTGGAAGGGAGGGAGCAGTTCTTC
CDR3 length: 14; V gene: TRBV5-6; J gene: TRBJ2-5; D gene: -; clone size: -; CDR3 protein: CASSLSVLQETQYF; CDR3 DNA: TGTGCCAGCAGCTTGTCGGTCCTCCAAGAGACCCAGTACTTC
CDR3 length: 12; V gene: TRBV2; J gene: TRBJ1-1; D gene: -; clone size: few; CDR3 protein: CASSEDTHEAFF; CDR3 DNA: TGTGCCAGCAGTGAAGACACCCATGAAGCTTTCTTT
CDR3 length: 15; V gene: TRBV15; J gene: TRBJ2-1; D gene: -; clone size: -; CDR3 protein: CATSSRQARDNEQFF; CDR3 DNA: TGTGCCACGAGCTCCCGACAGGCCCGCGACAATGAGCAGTTCTTC
CDR3 length: 15; V gene: TRBV24-1; J gene: TRBJ1-5; D gene: TRBD1; clone size: -; CDR3 protein: CATSDGQGLNQPQHF; CDR3 DNA: TGTGCCACCAGTGATGGACAGGGACTCAATCAGCCCCAGCATTTT
CDR3 length: 12; V gene: TRBV28; J gene: TRBJ2-1; D gene: -; clone size: -; CDR3 protein: CASRGGHNEQFF; CDR3 DNA: TGTGCCAGCAGGGGGGGACATAATGAGCAGTTCTTC
CDR3 length: 13; V gene: TRBV6-4; J gene: TRBJ1-2; D gene: -; clone size: -; CDR3 protein: CASSDSEGGGYTF; CDR3 DNA: TGTGCCAGCAGTGACTCAGAGGGAGGCGGCTACACCTTC
CDR3 length: 14; V gene: TRBV6-5; J gene: TRBJ2-1; D gene: -; clone size: -; CDR3 protein: CASRPGPARYEQFF; CDR3 DNA: TGTGCCAGCAGGCCAGGGCCGGCGAGGTATGAGCAGTTCTTC
CDR3 length: 16; V gene: TRBV4-2; J gene: TRBJ2-3; D gene: -; clone size: -; CDR3 protein: CASSQDSWSRTDTQYF; CDR3 DNA: TGTGCCAGCAGCCAAGATAGTTGGAGCAGGACAGATACGCAGTATTTT
CDR3 length: 16; V gene: TRBV28; J gene: TRBJ2-1; D gene: -; clone size: -; CDR3 protein: CASSLPFRAPSHEQFF; CDR3 DNA: TGTGCCAGCAGTCTTCCCTTTCGGGCCCCAAGTCATGAGCAGTTCTTC
CDR3 length: 15; V gene: TRBV6-6; J gene: TRBJ2-1; D gene: TRBD1; clone size: -; CDR3 protein: CASSKTGIAGNEQFF; CDR3 DNA: TGTGCCAGCAGTAAGACAGGGATCGCGGGCAATGAGCAGTTCTTC
CDR3 length: 11; V gene: TRBV11-3; J gene: TRBJ1-1; D gene: -; clone size: -; CDR3 protein: CASSMNTEAFF; CDR3 DNA: TGTGCCAGTTCTATGAACACTGAAGCTTTCTTT
CDR3 length: 13; V gene: TRBV6-5; J gene: TRBJ2-1; D gene: -; clone size: -; CDR3 protein: CASKAVTYNEQFF; CDR3 DNA: TGTGCCAGCAAGGCGGTCACCTACAATGAGCAGTTCTTC
CDR3 length: 20; V gene: TRBV12-5; J gene: TRBJ1-2; D gene: -; clone size: -; CDR3 protein: CASGLVVGGLLAPANYGYTF; CDR3 DNA: TGTGCTAGTGGTTTGGTAGTAGGGGGTCTTTTGGCCCCAGCTAACTATGGCTACACCTTC
CDR3 length: 16; V gene: TRBV7-2; J gene: TRBJ2-3; D gene: TRBD2; clone size: -; CDR3 protein: CASSLAGGPREYTQYF; CDR3 DNA: TGTGCCAGCAGCTTAGCGGGAGGGCCGAGGGAATATACGCAGTATTTT
CDR3 length: 13; V gene: TRBV5-1; J gene: TRBJ1-2; D gene: TRBD1; clone size: -; CDR3 protein: CASNVNRGYGYTF; CDR3 DNA: TGCGCCAGCAACGTAAACAGGGGCTATGGCTACACCTTC
CDR3 length: 15; V gene: TRBV6-2/TRBV6-3; J gene: TRBJ1-5; D gene: TRBD1; clone size: -; CDR3 protein: CASSYGTGVDQPQHF; CDR3 DNA: TGTGCCAGCAGTTACGGGACAGGGGTTGATCAGCCCCAGCATTTT
CDR3 length: 14; V gene: TRBV11-2; J gene: TRBJ1-1; D gene: -; clone size: -; CDR3 protein: CASSLRVVNTEAFF; CDR3 DNA: TGTGCCAGCAGCTTAAGGGTGGTGAACACTGAAGCTTTCTTT
CDR3 length: 17; V gene: TRBV7-2; J gene: TRBJ2-1; D gene: -; clone size: once; CDR3 protein: CASSLNTGTYSYNEQFF; CDR3 DNA: TGTGCCAGCAGCTTAAATACCGGGACGTACTCCTACAATGAGCAGTTCTTC
CDR3 length: 13; V gene: TRBV10-3; J gene: TRBJ1-2; D gene: -; clone size: -; CDR3 protein: CAISSDSYYGYTF; CDR3 DNA: TGTGCCATCAGTTCTGACAGTTATTATGGCTACACCTTC
CDR3 length: 15; V gene: TRBV7-9; J gene: TRBJ2-7; D gene: -; clone size: -; CDR3 protein: CASSRVDRSLHEQYF; CDR3 DNA: TGTGCCAGCAGTAGAGTCGATCGAAGCTTGCACGAGCAGTACTTC
CDR3 length: 11; V gene: TRBV5-1; J gene: TRBJ1-1; D gene: -; clone size: once; CDR3 protein: CASSLAEKAFF; CDR3 DNA: TGCGCCAGCAGCTTGGCCGAGAAAGCTTTCTTT
CDR3 length: 16; V gene: TRBV14; J gene: TRBJ1-2; D gene: -; clone size: -; CDR3 protein: CASSQDWRGRYYGYTF; CDR3 DNA: TGTGCCAGCAGCCAAGATTGGAGAGGGAGGTACTATGGCTACACCTTC
CDR3 length: 16; V gene: TRBV4-3; J gene: TRBJ2-5; D gene: -; clone size: -; CDR3 protein: CASSQDWGTTQETQYF; CDR3 DNA: TGCGCCAGCAGCCAAGATTGGGGGACGACCCAAGAGACCCAGTACTTC
CDR3 length: 15; V gene: TRBV27; J gene: TRBJ1-6; D gene: TRBD1; clone size: -; CDR3 protein: CASSLRQGLDSPLHF; CDR3 DNA: TGTGCCAGCAGTCTAAGACAGGGGTTAGATTCACCCCTCCACTTT
CDR3 length: 14; V gene: TRBV7-6; J gene: TRBJ1-4; D gene: -; clone size: -; CDR3 protein: CASSLGGGVGKLFF; CDR3 DNA: TGTGCCAGCAGCTTAGGGGGGGGTGTCGGAAAACTGTTTTTT
CDR3 length: 13; V gene: TRBV12-5; J gene: TRBJ2-5; D gene: -; clone size: -; CDR3 protein: CASGLGNLETQYF; CDR3 DNA: TGTGCTAGTGGTTTGGGAAATTTGGAGACCCAGTACTTC
CDR3 length: 14; V gene: TRBV10-3; J gene: TRBJ1-2; D gene: -; clone size: once; CDR3 protein: CAISGEAGGYGYTF; CDR3 DNA: TGTGCCATCAGTGGGGAGGCCGGCGGCTATGGCTACACCTTC
CDR3 length: 13; V gene: TRBV6-5; J gene: TRBJ1-1; D gene: -; clone size: -; CDR3 protein: CASSPDTNTEAFF; CDR3 DNA: TGTGCCAGCAGTCCGGACACGAACACTGAAGCTTTCTTT
CDR3 length: 13; V gene: TRBV28; J gene: TRBJ1-2; D gene: -; clone size: -; CDR3 protein: CASSPGTKYGYTF; CDR3 DNA: TGTGCCAGCAGTCCAGGGACAAAATATGGCTACACCTTC
CDR3 length: 13; V gene: TRBV5-4; J gene: TRBJ2-5; D gene: -; clone size: -; CDR3 protein: CASSLDSKETQYF; CDR3 DNA: TGTGCCAGCAGCCTAGACAGTAAAGAGACCCAGTACTTC
CDR3 length: 13; V gene: TRBV2; J gene: TRBJ2-2; D gene: -; clone size: -; CDR3 protein: CASTLLWGGELFF; CDR3 DNA: TGTGCCAGCACCCTCCTCTGGGGCGGGGAGCTGTTTTTT
CDR3 length: 16; V gene: TRBV10-3; J gene: TRBJ1-4; D gene: TRBD1; clone size: -; CDR3 protein: CAISGQGPYFEGKLFF; CDR3 DNA: TGTGCCATCAGTGGACAGGGGCCGTACTTTGAGGGGAAACTGTTTTTT
CDR3 length: 16; V gene: TRBV2; J gene: TRBJ2-1; D gene: TRBD2; clone size: -; CDR3 protein: CASSPSPGLAANEQFF; CDR3 DNA: TGTGCCAGCAGCCCATCTCCGGGACTAGCGGCTAATGAGCAGTTCTTC
CDR3 length: 15; V gene: TRBV5-6; J gene: TRBJ1-3; D gene: -; clone size: -; CDR3 protein: CASSLGGGSGNTIYF; CDR3 DNA: TGTGCCAGCAGCTTGGGAGGCGGCTCTGGAAACACCATATATTTT
CDR3 length: 19; V gene: TRBV3-1/TRBV3-2; J gene: TRBJ1-1; D gene: TRBD1; clone size: -; CDR3 protein: CASSLGDRVDRGPNTEAFF; CDR3 DNA: TGTGCCAGCTCCCTAGGGGACAGAGTCGATCGTGGTCCGAACACTGAAGCTTTCTTT
CDR3 length: 17; V gene: TRBV28; J gene: TRBJ2-5; D gene: -; clone size: -; CDR3 protein: CASSPPDRRTGQETQYF; CDR3 DNA: TGTGCCAGCAGTCCTCCTGACCGAAGGACGGGCCAAGAGACCCAGTACTTC
CDR3 length: 16; V gene: TRBV4-3; J gene: TRBJ1-4; D gene: -; clone size: -; CDR3 protein: CASSQDGGGVWEKLFF; CDR3 DNA: TGCGCCAGCAGCCAAGATGGGGGGGGAGTGTGGGAAAAACTGTTTTTT
CDR3 length: 15; V gene: TRBV4-2; J gene: TRBJ2-7; D gene: TRBD1; clone size: -; CDR3 protein: CASSQDRALTYEQYF; CDR3 DNA: TGTGCCAGCAGCCAGGACAGGGCCCTTACCTACGAGCAGTACTTC
CDR3 length: 13; V gene: TRBV12-3/TRBV12-4; J gene: TRBJ2-7; D gene: TRBD1; clone size: -; CDR3 protein: CASSRQGAYEQYF; CDR3 DNA: TGTGCCAGCAGTCGGCAGGGGGCATACGAGCAGTACTTC
CDR3 length: 16; V gene: TRBV7-2; J gene: TRBJ2-2; D gene: TRBD1; clone size: -; CDR3 protein: CASSGTGGSFTGELFF; CDR3 DNA: TGTGCCAGCAGCGGGACAGGGGGCTCTTTCACCGGGGAGCTGTTTTTT
CDR3 length: 15; V gene: TRBV15; J gene: TRBJ2-3; D gene: TRBD2; clone size: -; CDR3 protein: CATSRVSGATDTQYF; CDR3 DNA: TGTGCCACCAGCAGAGTTAGCGGGGCCACAGATACGCAGTATTTT
CDR3 length: 16; V gene: TRBV7-9; J gene: TRBJ2-1; D gene: TRBD2; clone size: -; CDR3 protein: CASSPKLSGGHNEQFF; CDR3 DNA: TGTGCCAGCAGCCCGAAGCTTAGCGGGGGGCACAATGAGCAGTTCTTC
CDR3 length: 14; V gene: TRBV27; J gene: TRBJ1-6; D gene: -; clone size: -; CDR3 protein: CASRADGGGSPLHF; CDR3 DNA: TGTGCCAGCAGGGCGGATGGTGGTGGTTCACCCCTCCACTTT
CDR3 length: 16; V gene: TRBV9; J gene: TRBJ2-1; D gene: -; clone size: -; CDR3 protein: CASSETSVNSYNEQFF; CDR3 DNA: TGTGCCAGCAGCGAAACAAGCGTTAACTCCTACAATGAGCAGTTCTTC
CDR3 length: 13; V gene: TRBV5-6; J gene: TRBJ1-2; D gene: -; clone size: -; CDR3 protein: CASSETAVYGYTF; CDR3 DNA: TGTGCCAGCAGTGAGACAGCGGTCTATGGCTACACCTTC
CDR3 length: 12; V gene: TRBV18; J gene: TRBJ2-5; D gene: -; clone size: -; CDR3 protein: CASSLQQETQYF; CDR3 DNA: TGTGCCAGCTCACTACAACAAGAGACCCAGTACTTC
CDR3 length: 13; V gene: TRBV28; J gene: TRBJ2-5; D gene: TRBD2; clone size: -; CDR3 protein: CASSLAGSETQYF; CDR3 DNA: TGTGCCAGCAGTCTAGCGGGGAGTGAGACCCAGTACTTC